Listed here is a single T cell receptor (beta chain). This clonotype was seen ten or more times. The target of this receptor is not known. Qualities for individual bases were not recorded, and no much larger clone is one base off. The time point label here, explained by the study, means: persistent/refractory GD, antithyroid drugs over 5 years with positive TRAb. For both TCR sequencing and RNA sequencing, RNA was extracted from PBMCs in TRIzol. The diagnosis of Graves' disease was made according to American Thyroid Association guidelines. The patients came from an endocrinology department in Xi'an, China. Each patient gave approximately 9.7 milliliters of peripheral blood, collected in an EDTA anticoagulant tube. Ficoll Paque Plus density gradient separation was used to isolate PBMCs, and no additional T cell sorting was done. An Agilent 2100 Bioanalyzer and agarose gel were used to check RNA quality, and a NanoDrop 2000 was used to measure RNA concentration.

These data belong to a study of regulatory T cells in long-lasting Graves disease (TCRdb year 2021). Regarding the complete study: To count as having persistent Graves' disease, a patient had to have received antithyroid drug treatment for over 5 years with TSH receptor autoantibodies remaining persistently positive. Antithyroid drugs had been taken for approximately 10 years on average by persistent Graves' disease patients in the clinical cohort. A total of some 35 samples underwent TCR sequencing, from about 13 patients with persistent Graves' disease and roughly 20 patients with newly diagnosed Graves' disease. The study was conducted in China and was registered as a clinical trial. Patients with persistent Graves' disease were compared with patients with newly diagnosed Graves' disease using TCR sequencing and RNA sequencing of peripheral blood.

Paper-wide results and their limitations: Only peripheral blood was studied, because thyroid tissue, the primary lesion, was inaccessible. Lower TCR Shannon entropy and fewer highly expanded clones were observed in persistent Graves' disease patients than in newly diagnosed patients, which suggested clonal expansion. Sequencing and analysis were restricted to the TCR beta chain. A larger number of public clonotypes was shared among persistent patients (around 2,700) than among newly diagnosed patients (about 990). The authors acknowledged the small sample size as a limitation that may reduce accuracy.

The library was generated by multiplex PCR. Sequencing took place on an Illumina HiSeq 4000. To build TCR beta libraries, CDR3 regions were amplified by Arm-PCR using iRepertoire HTBI primers. Before sequencing, the PCR products underwent gel purification. Per the source publication's procedure: Gene usage analysis of CDR3 amino acid clonotypes used the 60 to 75 TRBV and some 15 TRBJ segments found across samples. Filtered high-quality paired reads were merged into contigs using COPE and FqMerger. BLAST was used to align contigs to IMGT TRBV, TRBD and TRBJ reference genes, and CDR3 was defined according to IMGT. Any clonotype with a frequency above 0.1% was classified as a highly expanded clone. Repertoire diversity was measured by Shannon entropy, and V-J evenness by the Gini coefficient. Public clonotypes were defined as clonotypes shared by more than one individual. TCRdb reprocessing: public reads trimmed at Q25 with fastp, clones called with MiXCR, in-frame beta chains kept. Entries are consolidated by CDR3 protein sequence, retaining the most common genes and DNA. It is TCRdb's table, rather than the study itself, that gives the V and J calls and clone size. The sample table contains about 450,000 distinct CDR3 sequences; only one count was recorded for 20% to 30% of them. The top ten clones comprise roughly a quarter of the sample.

The sequence was obtained from a female donor with Graves disease. The sequences come from peripheral blood mononuclear cells (PBMCs), collected when the disease was refractory, from a patient treated with antithyroid drugs.

The nucleotide sequence is given as TGCGCCAGCAGCTTTCGAGGACAGCAGAACACTGAAGCTTTCTTT. Its protein reads: CASSFRGQQNTEAFF. The chain joins TRBV5-1 to TRBJ1-1; matching of 6 bases hints at TRBD1 as the D gene. The CDR3 numbers 15 residues from cysteine through phenylalanine. Only the CDR3 DNA stays, 45 bases, in frame from base 1. Cut back by 2 bases and 1 base, the V and J ends lie 12 bases apart. As encoded in the germline V gene, CDR1 is SGHRS while CDR2 is YFSETQ.